This T cell receptor beta chain was sequenced in a study of blood T cell repertoires in COVID-19. Whole-study context: Samples came from the United States, Italy and Spain, spanning acute and convalescent COVID-19. Sample material is recorded as cDNA or gDNA derived from T cells, B-cell-depleted T cells, or PBMCs.

Under the authors' procedure: How many nucleated cells were present was estimated from reference gene primer amplification. Using immunoSEQ multiplex PCR, the repertoire was profiled, and TCRdb retains in-frame clones only, with some absent. V, J and clone size are those of that table, while D and trimming were read from the DNA. The repertoire has 70,000 to 80,000 clones, more than 80% of them found once; the top ten carry approximately 35%. The CDR3 is 14 residues long. The germline gives CDR1 MNHEY, CDR2 SVGEGT. J lost 5 bases, V lost 5 bases, and 5 bases had no gene match. The rearrangement uses TRBV6-2 or TRBV6-3 and TRBJ1-1; 10 bases match TRBD1. The sequence derives from a woman of 80 years or more with active or convalescent COVID-19. Material: peripheral blood. The CDR3 DNA sequence: TGTGCCAGCAGTACCCGGACAGGGGGAACTGAAGCTTTCTTT. Its translation: CASSTRTGGTEAFF.